This T cell receptor (beta chain) emerged from a study of blood T cell repertoires in COVID-19 (TCRdb year 2020). General notes on the study: Samples covering the acute and convalescent phases of COVID-19 were provided by collaborators in the United States, Italy and Spain. The prospective study material was composed of cDNA or gDNA derived from T cells, B-cell-depleted T cells, or PBMCs. The dataset comprised deeply sampled blood TCRbeta repertoires from subjects exposed to, actively infected with, or recovered from COVID-19. The repertoires were released in a freely available public database meant as a resource for research on the immune response to SARS-CoV-2. The samples were drawn from two sources: the first 160 participants of the ongoing ImmuneRACE study, and 1,000 to 1,500 subjects contributed by 6 global collaborators. Nearly every sample came with metadata listing a de-identified subject ID, COVID-19 status, age in years and sex. Where HLA class I and class II types were available, the types were taken from metadata supplied by the sample provider, not from assay-based typing. Summary of the overall study and its limitations: Clinical and demographic metadata were provided uncurated, with the amount varying by source and participant.

TCRbeta CDR3 regions were amplified from genomic DNA by means of the immunoSEQ Assay, a bias-controlled multiplex PCR. The authors processed their data as follows. The number of nucleated cells in each sample was estimated from the amplification of reference gene primers within the assay. Sequence reads were collapsed and filtered to measure the absolute abundance of every unique TCRbeta CDR3 rearrangement. Productive Simpson clonality was computed per sample as the square root of Simpson's diversity index over productive rearrangements. In TCRdb, the immuneACCESS table is reduced to in-frame sequences with V and J assigned. These tables do not hold every clone; where another copy was compared, an unresolved V gene accounts for under half, and the others remain unexplained. Clonal size and the V and J genes are those of that table, whereas D and trimming came from the DNA. Within this sample are more than 150,000 clones, with roughly 73% of them counted one time only. The leading ten clones occupy 2.5% to 3.5% of the sample.

Whole blood was collected in K2EDTA tubes by collaborating institutions according to the institutions' own protocols. For TCRbeta analysis, collaborators shipped samples as frozen whole blood, isolated PBMCs, or DNA extracted from either of those sample types. As concerns this clone: This clone's antigen is unknown. Per-base quality was not reported, and no clone a single base away is much larger than it.

From a lookup of the germline V gene, CDR1 and CDR2 are SGHTA and FQGNSA. Ends trimmed: V by 5 bases, J by 2 bases; bases unmatched to a gene: 10. Reading from cysteine to phenylalanine, the CDR3 counts 16 amino acids. The retained sequence is limited to the CDR3, 48 bases, with the frame set at the first base. This receptor was obtained from a woman at least 80 years old with active or convalescent COVID-19. Recombination joined TRBV7-2 with TRBJ2-3; TRBD2 lines up with 7 middle nucleotides. The specimen was peripheral blood. The DNA sequence is given as TGTGCCAGCAGCCGCCCCGCGGGGGTCTCCACAGATACGCAGTATTTT. It is translated as CASSRPAGVSTDTQYF.